The entry that follows covers one TCR beta chain sequence. Antigen: not known. Repertoires were generated with immunoSEQ multiplex PCR, while TCRdb's copy carries only in-frame clones and drops some. The sample records about 2 million clones, 85% to 95% being singletons. Germline values: CDR1 SGHVS, CDR2 FQNEAQ. V lost 5 bases and J lost 2, with 15 bases in between. The CDR3 is 15 amino acids. This record comes from a study of shared clonotypes between healthy human individuals. Study findings and constraints: Clonotypes shared by all four sorted-subset donors had higher generation probabilities than non-shared clonotypes.

This chain joins TRBV7-8 and TRBJ2-5; D is unclear. Sequenced sample: naive CD4+ T cells sorted from blood. Subset meaning: CD45RA+ positively selected. The sequence derives from a man between 18 and 35 years old in good health. The CDR3 sequence is CASSLTRVQQETQYF. CDR3 bases: TGTGCCAGCAGCCTAACAAGGGTCCAACAAGAGACCCAGTACTTC.